This T cell receptor beta chain emerged from a study of cytomegalovirus exposure and HLA in healthy donors. Study findings and constraints: According to the study, roughly 160 TCR beta chains were cytomegalovirus-associated. Subsequent analysis of the approximately 110 validation repertoires found a tendency for first-cohort TCR clusters to co-occur.

Of note for this clone: The antigen is not known.

The study drew the donors from its approximately 110-subject validation cohort, separate from the roughly 670-subject first cohort. The table came from immunoSEQ multiplex PCR; TCRdb's copy has only in-frame clones and leaves some out. The sample has roughly 140,000 clones, about 89% seen once. The CDR3 contains 15 residues. The V end lost 2 bases, the J end lost 6 bases, and 14 bases lay between the germline ends. Per germline, CDR1 SGDLS and CDR2 YYNGEE. V and J are TRBV9 and TRBJ2-2; D perhaps matches TRBD1 (8 bases). The sample consisted of PBMCs. The receptor comes from a woman under 30 in good health and CMV-seropositive. The CDR3 DNA reads TGTGCCAGCAGCGTTACAGGGGGGGCCGCCGGGGAGCTGTTTTTT. As protein: CASSVTGGAAGELFF.